Listed below are T cell receptor beta chains from one sample, sequenced in a study of blood T cell repertoires in COVID-19. The table came from immunoSEQ multiplex PCR; TCRdb's copy has only in-frame clones and leaves some out. This table has some 250,000 clones, about 80% appearing once. What was sequenced was peripheral blood. Receptors were obtained from an elderly woman with acute or convalescent COVID-19. CDR3s include the opening cysteine and the closing phenylalanine or tryptophan. D genes are given only for firm matches. A clone size is listed for some rows: how often the clone was seen (once, few, many), or a class if it is expanded.

cdr3_nt cdr3_aa j_call d_call v_call clone_size
TGTGCCAGCAGCCAGCCTCAGGGTAGCTCACCCCTCCACTTT CASSQPQGSSPLHF TRBJ1-6 NA TRBV3-1/TRBV3-2 NA
TGCGCCAGCAGCCAGGATCAACTAGCGGGAGTTGACAATGAGCAGTTCTTC CASSQDQLAGVDNEQFF TRBJ2-1 TRBD2 TRBV4-1 few
TGTGCCAGTAGTTTACACAGGGGAGGAAGAGGGAACACTGAAGCTTTCTTT CASSLHRGGRGNTEAFF TRBJ1-1 TRBD1 TRBV19 NA
TGTGCCAGCTCCCCAGTTAGCAATCAGCCCCAGCATTTT CASSPVSNQPQHF TRBJ1-5 NA TRBV6-6 once
TGTGCCAGCAGCCAAGGACTAGCGGGAGTCCCGTTCTTC CASSQGLAGVPFF TRBJ2-1 TRBD2 TRBV14 NA
TGCAGCGTTGCCGCCACTCAGGGGGGTTCCACAGATACGCAGTATTTT CSVAATQGGSTDTQYF TRBJ2-3 NA TRBV29-1 NA
TGCGCCAGCAGCTTTAGCGGGAGGGCCGAGGCCCAGTACTTC CASSFSGRAEAQYF TRBJ2-5 TRBD2 TRBV5-1 NA
TGTGCCAGCAGCTACGGACAGAATTCACCCCTCCACTTT CASSYGQNSPLHF TRBJ1-6 NA TRBV7-2 few
TGCGCCAGCAGCTCACCGTTTCAGGGGGATGGCTACACCTTC CASSSPFQGDGYTF TRBJ1-2 TRBD1 TRBV5-1 NA
TGTGCCAGCAAAGGGGATTCTAATGAAAAACTGTTTTTT CASKGDSNEKLFF TRBJ1-4 NA TRBV2 NA
TGTGCCAGCAGCCAGACCGGGACAGGGCACTATGGCTACACCTTC CASSQTGTGHYGYTF TRBJ1-2 TRBD1 TRBV14 once
TGTGCCAGCAGCTTAGGACAACGTCAGGGGTGGACCTACAATGAGCAGTTCTTC CASSLGQRQGWTYNEQFF TRBJ2-1 NA TRBV7-3 NA
TGTGCCAGCAGCAGACAGGGAATCTATGAAAAACTGTTTTTT CASSRQGIYEKLFF TRBJ1-4 TRBD1 TRBV5-6 NA
TGTGCCAGCAGTCCAAGGGGGACAGGGGCGAAACACACTGAAGCTTTCTTT CASSPRGTGAKHTEAFF TRBJ1-1 TRBD1 TRBV7-9 NA
TGCGCCAGCAGCGACAGGGGCCAGCAGTACTTC CASSDRGQQYF TRBJ2-7 TRBD1 TRBV5-1 NA
TGTGCCTGGTTTAGACGGCGACTCTCTGGAAACACCATATATTTT CAWFRRRLSGNTIYF TRBJ1-3 NA TRBV30 NA
TGTGCCAGCAGCCCCCTAGGGGGAGGGAGCACAGATACGCAGTATTTT CASSPLGGGSTDTQYF TRBJ2-3 NA TRBV11-2 once
TGTGCCAGCAGCTCGACAGGGGGCGTTACCCGAAGGGAGAATGAGCAGTTCTTC CASSSTGGVTRRENEQFF TRBJ2-1 TRBD1 TRBV7-2 NA
TGTGCCAGCAGCCCCACCGGGGGGAGAACAGATACGCAGTATTTT CASSPTGGRTDTQYF TRBJ2-3 TRBD2 TRBV6-5 NA
TGTGCCAGCAGTTACCTGGCGGGTGGGACTGAAGCTTTCTTT CASSYLAGGTEAFF TRBJ1-1 NA TRBV6-5 NA
TGTGCCAGCAGCCAGAGCTACGAGCAGTACTTC CASSQSYEQYF TRBJ2-7 NA TRBV3-1/TRBV3-2 NA
TGTGCCAGCTCACCTAGACTAGCGGGGGGGCCGGATACGCAGTATTTT CASSPRLAGGPDTQYF TRBJ2-3 TRBD2 TRBV18 NA
TGTGCCAGCAGCCCAATGAGGGCTGGTTGGGTCAGGGGCGGCTATGGCTACACCTTC CASSPMRAGWVRGGYGYTF TRBJ1-2 NA TRBV5-6 few
TGTGCCAGCAGCGCGACACCGAACACCGGGGAGCTGTTTTTT CASSATPNTGELFF TRBJ2-2 NA TRBV9 NA
TGTGCCAGCAGCCGCTCTTCGGGGTTTGAAGCTTTCTTT CASSRSSGFEAFF TRBJ1-1 NA TRBV27 once
TGTGCCAGCAGGGGGACTAGCGGGAGGAGGTACGAGCAGTACTTC CASRGTSGRRYEQYF TRBJ2-7 TRBD2 TRBV2 NA
TGCGCCAGCAGCTTGGGCGGTGGCACTGAAGCTTTCTTT CASSLGGGTEAFF TRBJ1-1 NA TRBV5-1 once
TGTGCCAGTAGTATCGCGACAGGCAAAACCTCTGGAAACACCATATATTTT CASSIATGKTSGNTIYF TRBJ1-3 NA TRBV19 NA
TGTGCCAGCAGTAAAACCCAGGGGGCTTACGAGCAGTACTTC CASSKTQGAYEQYF TRBJ2-7 TRBD1 TRBV6-5 once
TGTGCCAGCAGTCCCAGGGGGCCCACAGATACGCAGTATTTT CASSPRGPTDTQYF TRBJ2-3 TRBD1 TRBV7-9 NA
TGTGCCAGCAGTGAGAGTGAAAAACTGTTTTTT CASSESEKLFF TRBJ1-4 NA TRBV6-1 NA
TGCGCCAGCAGCTCCGAGGGGGCTCGGGTCACTGAAGCTTTCTTT CASSSEGARVTEAFF TRBJ1-1 TRBD1 TRBV5-1 once
TGTGCCAGTAGTATAACAGCCCTTCCAAGCAATCAGCCCCAGCATTTT CASSITALPSNQPQHF TRBJ1-5 NA TRBV19 NA
TGTGCCATCAGTGAGTCGACGGGGGACAGATCCTATGGCTACACCTTC CAISESTGDRSYGYTF TRBJ1-2 TRBD1 TRBV10-3 few
TGCGCCAGCAGCCAATATCCGGGACAGGGGTTCCTGAACACTGAAGCTTTCTTT CASSQYPGQGFLNTEAFF TRBJ1-1 TRBD1 TRBV4-1 NA
TGTGCCAGCTCGAGGGGGTCGAGCTACGAGCAGTACTTC CASSRGSSYEQYF TRBJ2-7 NA TRBV6-5 NA
TGTGCCAGCAGCTTAGCTTCCGGCGACAGGGCCCGTGGCTACACCTTC CASSLASGDRARGYTF TRBJ1-2 TRBD1 TRBV11-2 few
TGCGCCAGCAGCTTGGGACGGGGGTCGCCGGAGACCCAGTACTTC CASSLGRGSPETQYF TRBJ2-5 NA TRBV5-1 NA
TGTGCCAGCAGTGAAGCGCCGACGACAGACTACGAGCAGTACTTC CASSEAPTTDYEQYF TRBJ2-7 NA TRBV6-1 few
TGTGCCAGCAGTTACCCGGGACAGTCCGTACCTGAAGCTTTCTTT CASSYPGQSVPEAFF TRBJ1-1 TRBD1 TRBV6-2/TRBV6-3 NA
TGTGCCAGCAGTTACTCGTTCGGGGTGGATGGCTACACCTTC CASSYSFGVDGYTF TRBJ1-2 NA TRBV6-5 few
TGCAGTGCTAGTGCAGGGGGCCAGCGGGAGCAGTACTTC CSASAGGQREQYF TRBJ2-7 TRBD1 TRBV20-1 NA
TGTGCCAGCAGCAGGAGATCCAAAAATCAGCCCCAGCATTTT CASSRRSKNQPQHF TRBJ1-5 NA TRBV21-1 NA
TGCAGCGTTAATCAGGGTGGCACTGAAGCTTTCTTT CSVNQGGTEAFF TRBJ1-1 NA TRBV29-1 NA
TGTGCCAGCAGCCGACGGACAGGATCTAATGAAAAACTGTTTTTT CASSRRTGSNEKLFF TRBJ1-4 TRBD1 TRBV7-6 NA
TGTGCCAGCAGAGAGGTATCTGGGGCCAACGTCCTGACTTTC CASREVSGANVLTF TRBJ2-6 NA TRBV5-6 NA
TGTGCCAGCAGTGCCGGGGGGTTTATCGCTGAAGCTTTCTTT CASSAGGFIAEAFF TRBJ1-1 NA TRBV2 NA
TGCGCCAGCAGCCCTCAACAGGGGGGGTTAACAGATACGCAGTATTTT CASSPQQGGLTDTQYF TRBJ2-3 NA TRBV5-1 few
TGTGCCAGCAGCTTAGTCATGCGGGACAGACCATTCTACGAGCAGTACTTC CASSLVMRDRPFYEQYF TRBJ2-7 NA TRBV7-7 NA
TGCGCCAGCAGCTTGGGGACTAGCGGTCCCTACGAGCAGTACTTC CASSLGTSGPYEQYF TRBJ2-7 TRBD2 TRBV5-1 once
TGTGCCAGCAGTGAAAGGGGCCAGGGATATCAGCCCCAGCATTTT CASSERGQGYQPQHF TRBJ1-5 NA TRBV6-1 many
TGCGCCAGCAGCCAAGCCCCGGGAGCCTCCAATCAGCCCCAGCATTTT CASSQAPGASNQPQHF TRBJ1-5 NA TRBV4-1 NA
TGTGCCAGCAGCGTAGAGCCAGGACAGGGCTACGAGCAGTACTTC CASSVEPGQGYEQYF TRBJ2-7 TRBD1 TRBV9 many